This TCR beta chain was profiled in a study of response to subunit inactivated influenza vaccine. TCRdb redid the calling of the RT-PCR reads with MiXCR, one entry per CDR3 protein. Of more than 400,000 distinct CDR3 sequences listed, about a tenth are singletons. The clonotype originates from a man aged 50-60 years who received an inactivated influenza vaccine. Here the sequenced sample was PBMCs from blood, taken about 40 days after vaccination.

The CDR3 region has the DNA TGTGCCAGCAGCTTGGGACTAGCTGCCACAGATACGCAGTATTTT. As protein: CASSLGLAATDTQYF. The V call is TRBV7-6, the J call TRBJ2-3; 9 positions agree with TRBD2. The CDR3 is 15 amino acids. Unmatched junction bases numbered 3, after V lost 3 bases and J lost 2 bases. The germline CDR1 and CDR2 sequences are SGHVS and FNYEAQ.